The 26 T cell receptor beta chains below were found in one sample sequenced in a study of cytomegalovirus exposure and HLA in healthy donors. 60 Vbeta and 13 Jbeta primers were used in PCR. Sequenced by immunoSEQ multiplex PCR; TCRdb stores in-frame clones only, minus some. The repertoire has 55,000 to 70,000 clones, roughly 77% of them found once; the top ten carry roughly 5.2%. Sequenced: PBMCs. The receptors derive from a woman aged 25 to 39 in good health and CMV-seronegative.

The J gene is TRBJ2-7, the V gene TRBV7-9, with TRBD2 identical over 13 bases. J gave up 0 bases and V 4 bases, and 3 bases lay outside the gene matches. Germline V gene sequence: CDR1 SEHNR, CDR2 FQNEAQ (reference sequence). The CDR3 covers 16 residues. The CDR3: CASSSGTSGTSYEQYF. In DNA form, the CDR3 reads TGTGCCAGCAGCTCAGGGACTAGCGGGACCTCCTACGAGCAGTACTTC.

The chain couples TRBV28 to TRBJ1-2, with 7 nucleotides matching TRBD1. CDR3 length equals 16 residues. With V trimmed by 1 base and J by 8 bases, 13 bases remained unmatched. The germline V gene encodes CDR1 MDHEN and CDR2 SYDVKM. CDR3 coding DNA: TGTGCCAGCAGTTTATCCGGGACAGTTACCTCGGGAGGCTACACCTTC. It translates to CASSLSGTVTSGGYTF.

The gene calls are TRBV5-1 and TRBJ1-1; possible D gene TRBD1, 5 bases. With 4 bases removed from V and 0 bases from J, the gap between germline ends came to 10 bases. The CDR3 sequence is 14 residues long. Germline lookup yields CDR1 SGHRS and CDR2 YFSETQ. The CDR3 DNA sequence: TGCGCCAGCAGCACTCAGGGTTTGAACACTGAAGCTTTCTTT. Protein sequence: CASSTQGLNTEAFF.

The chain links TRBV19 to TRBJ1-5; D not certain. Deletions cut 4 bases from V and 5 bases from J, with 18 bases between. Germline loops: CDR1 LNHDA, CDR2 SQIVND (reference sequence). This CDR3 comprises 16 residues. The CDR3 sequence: CASSTRAPRRDQPQHF. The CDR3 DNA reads TGTGCCAGTAGTACACGGGCTCCTAGGAGGGATCAGCCCCAGCATTTT. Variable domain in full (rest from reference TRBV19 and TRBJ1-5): DGGITQSPKYLFRKEGQNVTLSCEQNLNHDAMYWYRQDPGQGLRLIYYSQIVNDFQKGDIAEGYSVSREKKESFPLTVTSAQKNPTAFYLCASSTRAPRRDQPQHFGDGTRLSIL.

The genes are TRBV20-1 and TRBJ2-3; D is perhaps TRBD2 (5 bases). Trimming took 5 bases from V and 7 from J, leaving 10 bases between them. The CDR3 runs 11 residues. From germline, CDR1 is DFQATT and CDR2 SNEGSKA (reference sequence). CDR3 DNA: TGCAGTGCTCATACTAGGTATACGCAGTATTTT. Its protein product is CSAHTRYTQYF.

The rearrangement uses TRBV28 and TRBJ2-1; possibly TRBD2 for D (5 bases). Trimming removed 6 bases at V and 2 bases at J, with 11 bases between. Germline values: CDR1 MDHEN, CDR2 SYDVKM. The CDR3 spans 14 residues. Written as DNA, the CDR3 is TGTGCCAGCAGCTGGGAGCCCCCCTACAATGAGCAGTTCTTC. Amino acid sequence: CASSWEPPYNEQFF.

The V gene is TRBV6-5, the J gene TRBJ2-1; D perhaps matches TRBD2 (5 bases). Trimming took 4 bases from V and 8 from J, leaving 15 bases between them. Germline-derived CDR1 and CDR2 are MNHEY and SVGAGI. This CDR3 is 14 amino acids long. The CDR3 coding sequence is TGTGCCAGCAGTTTGGAACGGGGTGAGGATGAGCAGTTCTTC. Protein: CASSLERGEDEQFF.

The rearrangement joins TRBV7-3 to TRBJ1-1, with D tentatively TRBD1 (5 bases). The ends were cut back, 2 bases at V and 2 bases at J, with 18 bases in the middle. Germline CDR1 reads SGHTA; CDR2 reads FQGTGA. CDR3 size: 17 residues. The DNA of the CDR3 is TGTGCCAGCAGCTTACATCCAGGGATCGGCCTAAACACTGAAGCTTTCTTT. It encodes CASSLHPGIGLNTEAFF.

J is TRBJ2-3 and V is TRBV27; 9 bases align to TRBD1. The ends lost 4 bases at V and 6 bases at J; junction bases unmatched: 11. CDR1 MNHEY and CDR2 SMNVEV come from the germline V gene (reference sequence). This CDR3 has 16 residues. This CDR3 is CASSSDRGRVVDTQYF. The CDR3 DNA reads TGTGCCAGCAGTTCGGACAGGGGAAGGGTGGTGGATACGCAGTATTTT.

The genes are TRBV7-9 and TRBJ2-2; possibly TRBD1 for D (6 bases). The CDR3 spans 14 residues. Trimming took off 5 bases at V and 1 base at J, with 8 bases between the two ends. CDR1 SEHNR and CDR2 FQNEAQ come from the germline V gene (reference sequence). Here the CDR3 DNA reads TGTGCCAGCAGCATGACAGGGAACACCGGGGAGCTGTTTTTT. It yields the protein CASSMTGNTGELFF.

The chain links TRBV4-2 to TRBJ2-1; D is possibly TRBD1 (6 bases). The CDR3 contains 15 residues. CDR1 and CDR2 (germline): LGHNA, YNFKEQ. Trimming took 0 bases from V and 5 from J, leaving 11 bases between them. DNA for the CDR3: TGTGCCAGCAGCCAAGAACGGACAGTGAACAATGAGCAGTTCTTC. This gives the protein CASSQERTVNNEQFF.

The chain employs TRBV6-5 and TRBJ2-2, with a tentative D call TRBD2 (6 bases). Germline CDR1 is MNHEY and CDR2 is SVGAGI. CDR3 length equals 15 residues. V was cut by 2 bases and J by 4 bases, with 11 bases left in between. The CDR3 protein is CASSYGRGFTGELFF. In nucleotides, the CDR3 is TGTGCCAGCAGTTACGGGCGGGGCTTCACCGGGGAGCTGTTTTTT.

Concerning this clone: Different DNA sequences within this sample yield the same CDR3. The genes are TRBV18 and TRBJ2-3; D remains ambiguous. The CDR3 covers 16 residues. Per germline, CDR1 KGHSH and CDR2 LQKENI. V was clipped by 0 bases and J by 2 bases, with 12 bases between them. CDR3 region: CASSPPNHQLTDTQYF. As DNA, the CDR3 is TGTGCCAGCTCACCACCTAATCACCAACTCACAGATACGCAGTATTTT.

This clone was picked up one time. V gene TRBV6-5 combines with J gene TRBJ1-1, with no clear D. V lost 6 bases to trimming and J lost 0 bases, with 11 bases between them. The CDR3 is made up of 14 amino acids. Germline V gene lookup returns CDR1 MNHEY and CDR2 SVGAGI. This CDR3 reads CASRYRLLNTEAFF. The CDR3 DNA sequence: TGTGCCAGCAGATATCGACTTCTGAACACTGAAGCTTTCTTT.

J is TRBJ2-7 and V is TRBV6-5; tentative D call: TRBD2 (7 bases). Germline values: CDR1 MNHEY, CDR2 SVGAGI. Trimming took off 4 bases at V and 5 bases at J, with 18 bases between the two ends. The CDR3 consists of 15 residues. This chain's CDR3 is CASSLRAGEGDEQYF. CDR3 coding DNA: TGTGCCAGCAGTTTAAGGGCAGGGGAGGGTGACGAGCAGTACTTC.

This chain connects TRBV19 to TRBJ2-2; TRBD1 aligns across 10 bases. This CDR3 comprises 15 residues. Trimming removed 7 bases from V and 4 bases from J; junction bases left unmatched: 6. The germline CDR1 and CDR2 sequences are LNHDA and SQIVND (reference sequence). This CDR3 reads CASNLGQGGTGELFF. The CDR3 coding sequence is TGTGCCAGTAACCTAGGACAGGGGGGCACCGGGGAGCTGTTTTTT.

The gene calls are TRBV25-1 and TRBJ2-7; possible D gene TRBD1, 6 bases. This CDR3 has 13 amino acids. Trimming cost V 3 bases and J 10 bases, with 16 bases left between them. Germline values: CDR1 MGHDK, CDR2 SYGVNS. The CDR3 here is CASSDLQGRRQYV. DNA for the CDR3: TGTGCCAGCAGTGACCTACAGGGACGTCGACAGTACGTC.

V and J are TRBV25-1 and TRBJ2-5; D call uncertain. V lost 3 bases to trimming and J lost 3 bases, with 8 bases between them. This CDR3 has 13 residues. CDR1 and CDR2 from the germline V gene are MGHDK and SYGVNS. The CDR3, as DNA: TGTGCCAGCAGTGATGTAGAAGAAGAGACCCAGTACTTC. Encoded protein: CASSDVEEETQYF.

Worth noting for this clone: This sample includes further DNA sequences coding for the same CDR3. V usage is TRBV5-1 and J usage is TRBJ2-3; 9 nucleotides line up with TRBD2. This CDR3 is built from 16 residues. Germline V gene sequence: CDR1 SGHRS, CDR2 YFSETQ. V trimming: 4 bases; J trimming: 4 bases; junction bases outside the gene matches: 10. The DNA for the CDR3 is TGCGCCAGCAGCCTGGATAGTAGCGGGAGTTCAGATACGCAGTATTTT. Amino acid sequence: CASSLDSSGSSDTQYF.

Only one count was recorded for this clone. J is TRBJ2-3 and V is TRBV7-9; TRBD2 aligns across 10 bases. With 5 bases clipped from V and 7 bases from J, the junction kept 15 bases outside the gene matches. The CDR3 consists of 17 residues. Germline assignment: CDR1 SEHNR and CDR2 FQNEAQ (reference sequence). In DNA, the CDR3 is TGTGCCAGCAGCGTAACTAAGCGGGAGGGCCGGGAGAATACGCAGTATTTT. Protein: CASSVTKREGRENTQYF.

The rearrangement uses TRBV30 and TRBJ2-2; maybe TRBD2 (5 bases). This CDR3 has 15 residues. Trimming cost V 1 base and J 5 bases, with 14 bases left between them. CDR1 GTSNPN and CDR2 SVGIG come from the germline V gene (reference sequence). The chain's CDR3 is CAWSAEGIGTGELFF. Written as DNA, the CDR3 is TGTGCCTGGAGTGCCGAGGGAATAGGAACCGGGGAGCTGTTTTTT.

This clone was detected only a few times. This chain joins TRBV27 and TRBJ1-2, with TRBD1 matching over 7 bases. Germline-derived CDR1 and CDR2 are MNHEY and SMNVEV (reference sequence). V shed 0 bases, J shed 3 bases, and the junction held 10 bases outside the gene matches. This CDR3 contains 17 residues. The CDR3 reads CASSLSHQQGLDYGYTF. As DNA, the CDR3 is TGTGCCAGCAGTTTATCCCACCAACAGGGGCTAGACTATGGCTACACCTTC.

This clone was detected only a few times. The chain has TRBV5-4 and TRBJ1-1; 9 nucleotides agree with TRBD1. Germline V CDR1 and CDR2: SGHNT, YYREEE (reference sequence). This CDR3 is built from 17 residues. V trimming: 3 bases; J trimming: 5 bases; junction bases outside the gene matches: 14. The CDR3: CASSSSDRGVRGTEAFF. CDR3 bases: TGTGCCAGCAGCTCCTCGGACAGGGGAGTTAGAGGGACTGAAGCTTTCTTT.

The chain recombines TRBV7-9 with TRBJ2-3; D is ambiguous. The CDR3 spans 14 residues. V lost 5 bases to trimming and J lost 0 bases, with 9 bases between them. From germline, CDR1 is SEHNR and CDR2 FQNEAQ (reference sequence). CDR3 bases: TGTGCCAGCAGCCTCAGCGCTAGCACAGATACGCAGTATTTT. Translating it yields CASSLSASTDTQYF. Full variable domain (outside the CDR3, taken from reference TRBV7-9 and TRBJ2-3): DTGVSQNPRHKITKRGQNVTFRCDPISEHNRLYWYRQTLGQGPEFLTYFQNEAQLEKSRLLSDRFSAERPKGSFSTLEIQRTEQGDSAMYLCASSLSASTDTQYFGPGTRLTVL.

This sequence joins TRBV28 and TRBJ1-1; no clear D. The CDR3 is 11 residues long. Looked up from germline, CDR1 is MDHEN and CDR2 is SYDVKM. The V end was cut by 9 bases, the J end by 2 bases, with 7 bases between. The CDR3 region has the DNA TGTGCCAGTCAGTTAAACACTGAAGCTTTCTTT. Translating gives CASQLNTEAFF. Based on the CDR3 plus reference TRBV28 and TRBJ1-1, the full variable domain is DVKVTQSSRYLVKRTGEKVFLECVQDMDHENMFWYRQDPGLGLRLIYFSYDVKMKEKGDIPEGYSVSREKKERFSLILESASTNQTSMYLCASQLNTEAFFGQGTRLTVV.

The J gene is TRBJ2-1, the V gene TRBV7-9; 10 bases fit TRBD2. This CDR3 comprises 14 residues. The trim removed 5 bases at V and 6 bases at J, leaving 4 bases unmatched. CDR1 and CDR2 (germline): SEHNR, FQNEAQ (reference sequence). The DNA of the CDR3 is TGTGCCAGCAGCATAGGGACTAGCGTCAATGAGCAGTTCTTC. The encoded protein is CASSIGTSVNEQFF.